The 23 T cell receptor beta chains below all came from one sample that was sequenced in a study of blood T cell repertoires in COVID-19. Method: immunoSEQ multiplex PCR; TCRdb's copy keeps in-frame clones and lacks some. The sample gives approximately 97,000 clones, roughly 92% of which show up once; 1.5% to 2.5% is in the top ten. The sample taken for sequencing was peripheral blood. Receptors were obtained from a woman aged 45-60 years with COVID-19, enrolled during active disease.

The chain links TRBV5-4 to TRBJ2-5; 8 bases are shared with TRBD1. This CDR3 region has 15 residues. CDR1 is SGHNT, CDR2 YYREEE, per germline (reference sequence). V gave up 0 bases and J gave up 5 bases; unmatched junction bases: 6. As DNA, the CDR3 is TGTGCCAGCAGCTTGGATCAGGGGGCGGTGGAGACCCAGTACTTC. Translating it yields CASSLDQGAVETQYF.

This chain's CDR3 is CASRAGTRALHF. The CDR3 bases are TGTGCCAGCAGGGCCGGGACACGGGCCCTCCACTTT. The chain joins TRBV27 to TRBJ1-6, with a weak D call TRBD1 (6 bases). Germline V gene data show CDR1 as MNHEY and CDR2 as SMNVEV (reference sequence). The V end was cut by 6 bases, the J end by 14 bases, with 14 bases between. This CDR3 comprises 12 residues.

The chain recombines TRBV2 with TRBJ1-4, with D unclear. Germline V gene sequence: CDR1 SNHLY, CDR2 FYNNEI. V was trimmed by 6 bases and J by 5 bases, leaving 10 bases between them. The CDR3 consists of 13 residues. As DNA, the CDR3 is TGTGCCAGCAGGAACAGCCAGAATGAAAAACTGTTTTTT. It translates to CASRNSQNEKLFF.

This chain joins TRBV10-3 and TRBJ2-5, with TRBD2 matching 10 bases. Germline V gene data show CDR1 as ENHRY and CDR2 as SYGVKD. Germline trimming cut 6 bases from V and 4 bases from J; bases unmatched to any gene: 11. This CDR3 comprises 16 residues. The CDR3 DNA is TGTGCCATCAGCAGAGCGGGGGGGCCGGTCGGAGAGACCCAGTACTTC. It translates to CAISRAGGPVGETQYF.

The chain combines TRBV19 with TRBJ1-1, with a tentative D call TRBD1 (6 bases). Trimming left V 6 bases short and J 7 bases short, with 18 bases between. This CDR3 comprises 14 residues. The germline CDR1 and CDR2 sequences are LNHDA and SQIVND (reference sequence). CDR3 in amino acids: CASSATGKGGEAFF. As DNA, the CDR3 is TGTGCCAGTAGCGCTACAGGGAAAGGGGGTGAAGCTTTCTTT. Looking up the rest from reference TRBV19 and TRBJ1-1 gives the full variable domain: DGGITQSPKYLFRKEGQNVTLSCEQNLNHDAMYWYRQDPGQGLRLIYYSQIVNDFQKGDIAEGYSVSREKKESFPLTVTSAQKNPTAFYLCASSATGKGGEAFFGQGTRLTVV.

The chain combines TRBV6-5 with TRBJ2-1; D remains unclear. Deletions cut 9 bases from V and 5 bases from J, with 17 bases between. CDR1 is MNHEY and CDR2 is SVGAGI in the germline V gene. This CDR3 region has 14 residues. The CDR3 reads CASSQNTPNNEQFF. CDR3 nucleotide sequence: TGTGCCAGTAGTCAAAACACCCCAAACAATGAGCAGTTCTTC.

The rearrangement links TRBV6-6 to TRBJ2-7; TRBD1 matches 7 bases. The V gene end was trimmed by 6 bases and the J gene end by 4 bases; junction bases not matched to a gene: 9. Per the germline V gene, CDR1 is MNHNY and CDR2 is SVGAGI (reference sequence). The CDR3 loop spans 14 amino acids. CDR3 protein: CASSLSGTDYEQYF. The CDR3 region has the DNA TGTGCCAGCAGCCTTTCCGGGACAGATTACGAGCAGTACTTC.

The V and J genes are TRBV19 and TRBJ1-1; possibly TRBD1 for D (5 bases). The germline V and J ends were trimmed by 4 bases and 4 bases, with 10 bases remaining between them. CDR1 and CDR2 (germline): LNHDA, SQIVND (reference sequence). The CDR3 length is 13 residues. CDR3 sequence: CASSRRGVTEAFF. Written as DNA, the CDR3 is TGTGCCAGTAGTAGGAGGGGAGTCACTGAAGCTTTCTTT.

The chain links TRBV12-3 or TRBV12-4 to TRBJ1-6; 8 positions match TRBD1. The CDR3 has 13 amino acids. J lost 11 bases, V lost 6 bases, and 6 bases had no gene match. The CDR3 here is CASSGQGGAPLHF. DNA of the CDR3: TGTGCCAGCAGCGGACAGGGAGGTGCACCCCTCCACTTT.

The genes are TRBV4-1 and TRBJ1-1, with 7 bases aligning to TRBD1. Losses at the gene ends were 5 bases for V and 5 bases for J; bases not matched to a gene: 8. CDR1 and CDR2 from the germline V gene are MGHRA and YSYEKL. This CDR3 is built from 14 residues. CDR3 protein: CASSRQGVETEAFF. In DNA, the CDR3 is TGCGCCAGCAGCAGACAGGGAGTGGAGACTGAAGCTTTCTTT.

DNA of the CDR3: TGTGCCAGCAGCTTCCCGGTGTTTCGGGGGGCGCACAATGAGCAGTTCTTC. Encoded protein: CASSFPVFRGAHNEQFF. V is TRBV11-2 and J is TRBJ2-1, with D possibly matching TRBD2 (7 bases). Trimming took off 3 bases at V and 5 bases at J, with 20 bases between the two ends. CDR1 is SGHAT, CDR2 FQNNGV, per germline. CDR3 size: 17 residues. The complete variable domain, with remaining parts taken from reference TRBV11-2 and TRBJ2-1, reads EAGVAQSPRYKIIEKRQSVAFWCNPISGHATLYWYQQILGQGPKLLIQFQNNGVVDDSQLPKDRFSAERLKGVDSTLKIQPAKLEDSAVYLCASSFPVFRGAHNEQFFGPGTRLTVL.

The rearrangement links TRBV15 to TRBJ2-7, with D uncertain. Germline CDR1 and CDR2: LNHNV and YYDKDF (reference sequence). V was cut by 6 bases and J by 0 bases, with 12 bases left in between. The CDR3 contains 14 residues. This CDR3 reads CATSPARSSYEQYV. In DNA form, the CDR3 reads TGTGCCACCAGTCCTGCCCGGAGCTCCTACGAGCAGTACGTC.

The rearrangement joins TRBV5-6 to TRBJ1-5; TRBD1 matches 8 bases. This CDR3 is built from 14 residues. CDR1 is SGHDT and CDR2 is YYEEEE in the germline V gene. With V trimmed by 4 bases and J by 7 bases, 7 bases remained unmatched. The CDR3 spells CASSPDRGGQPQHF. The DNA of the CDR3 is TGTGCCAGCAGCCCTGACAGGGGAGGGCAGCCCCAGCATTTT.

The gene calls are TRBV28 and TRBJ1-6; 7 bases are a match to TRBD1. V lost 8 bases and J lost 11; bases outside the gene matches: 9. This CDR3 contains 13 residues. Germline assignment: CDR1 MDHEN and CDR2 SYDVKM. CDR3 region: CASAEDRTTPLHF. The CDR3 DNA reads TGTGCCAGCGCTGAGGACAGGACGACACCCCTCCACTTT. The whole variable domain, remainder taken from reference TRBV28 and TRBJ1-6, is DVKVTQSSRYLVKRTGEKVFLECVQDMDHENMFWYRQDPGLGLRLIYFSYDVKMKEKGDIPEGYSVSREKKERFSLILESASTNQTSMYLCASAEDRTTPLHFGNGTRLTVT.

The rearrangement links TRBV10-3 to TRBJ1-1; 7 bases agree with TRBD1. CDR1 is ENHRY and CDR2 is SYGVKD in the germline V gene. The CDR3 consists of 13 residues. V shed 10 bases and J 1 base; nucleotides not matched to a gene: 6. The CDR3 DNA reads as TGTGCCACACTTGACAGGGCGAACACTGAAGCTTTCTTT. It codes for CATLDRANTEAFF.

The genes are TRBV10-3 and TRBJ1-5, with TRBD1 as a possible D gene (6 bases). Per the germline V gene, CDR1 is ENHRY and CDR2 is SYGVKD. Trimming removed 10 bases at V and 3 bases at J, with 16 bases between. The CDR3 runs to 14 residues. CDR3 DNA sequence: TGTGCCACGGACGATGACAGGCTCAATCAGCCCCAGCATTTT. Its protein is CATDDDRLNQPQHF.

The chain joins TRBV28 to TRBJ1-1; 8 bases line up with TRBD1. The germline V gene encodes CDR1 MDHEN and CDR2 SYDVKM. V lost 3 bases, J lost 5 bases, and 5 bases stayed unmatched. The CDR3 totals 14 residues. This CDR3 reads CASSFHRGRTEAFF. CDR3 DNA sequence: TGTGCCAGCAGTTTCCACAGGGGGAGGACTGAAGCTTTCTTT.

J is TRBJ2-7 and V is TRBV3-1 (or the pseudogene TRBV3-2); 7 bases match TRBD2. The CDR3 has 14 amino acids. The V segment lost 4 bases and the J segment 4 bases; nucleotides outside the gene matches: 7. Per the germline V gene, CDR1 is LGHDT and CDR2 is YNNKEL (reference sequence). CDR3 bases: TGTGCCAGCAGCCCCCATAGCGGGCAATACGAGCAGTACTTC. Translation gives CASSPHSGQYEQYF.

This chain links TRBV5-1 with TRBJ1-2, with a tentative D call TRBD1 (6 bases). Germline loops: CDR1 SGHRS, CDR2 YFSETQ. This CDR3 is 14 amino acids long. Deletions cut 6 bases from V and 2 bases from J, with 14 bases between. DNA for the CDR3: TGCGCCAGCAAGATGGACAGAGCCAACTATGGCTACACCTTC. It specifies CASKMDRANYGYTF.

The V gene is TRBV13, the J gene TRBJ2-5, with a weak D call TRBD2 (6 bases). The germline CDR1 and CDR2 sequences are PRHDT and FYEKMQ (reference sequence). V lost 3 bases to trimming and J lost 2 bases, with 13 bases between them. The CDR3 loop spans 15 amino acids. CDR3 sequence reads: CASSFAASAQETQYF. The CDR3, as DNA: TGTGCCAGCAGCTTTGCGGCTAGCGCACAAGAGACCCAGTACTTC.

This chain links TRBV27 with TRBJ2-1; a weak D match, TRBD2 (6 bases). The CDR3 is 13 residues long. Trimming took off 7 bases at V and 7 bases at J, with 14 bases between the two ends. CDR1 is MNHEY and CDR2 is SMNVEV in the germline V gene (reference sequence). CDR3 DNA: TGTGCCAGCACTGGGGGGATGGAGAATGAGCAGTTCTTC. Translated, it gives CASTGGMENEQFF.

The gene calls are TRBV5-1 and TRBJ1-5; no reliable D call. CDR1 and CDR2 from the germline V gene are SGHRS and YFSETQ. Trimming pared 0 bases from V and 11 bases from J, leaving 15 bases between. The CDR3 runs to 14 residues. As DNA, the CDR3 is TGCGCCAGCAGCTTGGAGGCGGGCCCCGGAGCCCAGCATTTT. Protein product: CASSLEAGPGAQHF.

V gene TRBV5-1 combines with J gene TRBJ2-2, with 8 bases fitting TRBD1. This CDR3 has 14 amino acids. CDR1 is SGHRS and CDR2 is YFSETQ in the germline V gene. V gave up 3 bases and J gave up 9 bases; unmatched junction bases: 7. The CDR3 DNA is TGCGCCAGCAGCTCGGACAGGGAAGGTTGGGAGCTGTTTTTT. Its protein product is CASSSDREGWELFF. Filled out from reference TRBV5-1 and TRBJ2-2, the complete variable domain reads KAGVTQTPRYLIKTRGQQVTLSCSPISGHRSVSWYQQTPGQGLQFLFEYFSETQRNKGNFPGRFSGRQFSNSRSEMNVSTLELGDSALYLCASSSDREGWELFFGEGSRLTVL.